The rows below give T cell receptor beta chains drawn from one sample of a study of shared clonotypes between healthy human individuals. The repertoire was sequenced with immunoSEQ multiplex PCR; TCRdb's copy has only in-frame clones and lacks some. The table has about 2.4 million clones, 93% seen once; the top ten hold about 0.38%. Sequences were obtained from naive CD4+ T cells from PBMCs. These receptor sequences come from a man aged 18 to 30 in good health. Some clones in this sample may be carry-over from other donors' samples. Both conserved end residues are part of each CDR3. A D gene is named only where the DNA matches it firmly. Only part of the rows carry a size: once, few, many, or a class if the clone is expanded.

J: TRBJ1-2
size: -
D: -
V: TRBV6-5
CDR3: CASSYTPGGVGGYTF
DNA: TGTGCCAGCAGTTACACCCCCGGGGGGGTTGGTGGCTACACCTTC

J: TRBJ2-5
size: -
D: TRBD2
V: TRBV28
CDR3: CASSLPGLAARETQYF
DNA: TGTGCCAGCAGTCTACCAGGACTAGCGGCAAGAGAGACCCAGTACTTC

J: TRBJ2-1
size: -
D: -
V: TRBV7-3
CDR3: CASSFSRGSYNEQFF
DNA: TGTGCCAGCAGCTTCTCCCGCGGCTCCTACAATGAGCAGTTCTTC

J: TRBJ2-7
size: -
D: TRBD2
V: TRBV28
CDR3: CASSLYSGRASSSYEQYF
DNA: TGTGCCAGCAGTTTATATAGCGGGAGGGCCTCGAGTTCGTACGAGCAGTACTTC

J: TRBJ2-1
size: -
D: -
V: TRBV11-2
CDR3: CASSLDSSKQFF
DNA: TGTGCCAGCAGCTTAGATAGCAGCAAGCAGTTCTTC

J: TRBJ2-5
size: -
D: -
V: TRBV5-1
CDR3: CASSLARQARGSIQETQYF
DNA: TGCGCCAGCAGCTTGGCGCGGCAGGCCCGAGGTAGTATCCAAGAGACCCAGTACTTC

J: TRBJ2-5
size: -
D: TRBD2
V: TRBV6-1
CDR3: CASSDGLAKETQYF
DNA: TGTGCCAGCAGCGATGGACTAGCCAAAGAGACCCAGTACTTC

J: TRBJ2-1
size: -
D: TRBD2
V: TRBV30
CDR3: CAWRGGLAGYNEQFF
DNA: TGTGCCTGGAGAGGGGGGCTAGCGGGTTACAATGAGCAGTTCTTC

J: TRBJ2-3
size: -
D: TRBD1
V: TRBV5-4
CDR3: CASSSDRGTDTQYF
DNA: TGTGCCAGCAGCTCGGACAGGGGTACAGATACGCAGTATTTT

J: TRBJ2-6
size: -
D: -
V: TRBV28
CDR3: CASSDSGANVLTF
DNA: TGTGCCAGCAGTGATAGTGGGGCCAACGTCCTGACTTTC

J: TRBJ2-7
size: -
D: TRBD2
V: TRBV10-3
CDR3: CAISDPGLAGGSSYEQYF
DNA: TGTGCCATCAGTGACCCAGGACTAGCGGGAGGGAGCTCCTACGAGCAGTACTTC

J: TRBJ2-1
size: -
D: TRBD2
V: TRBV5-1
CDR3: CASSQLAGGGYEQFF
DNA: TGCGCCAGCAGCCAACTAGCGGGAGGAGGGTATGAGCAGTTCTTC

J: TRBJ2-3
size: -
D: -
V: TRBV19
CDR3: CASSPGTQADTQYF
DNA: TGTGCCAGTAGCCCCGGGACCCAGGCAGATACGCAGTATTTT

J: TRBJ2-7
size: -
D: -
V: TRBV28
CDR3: CASSPPSSDEQYF
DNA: TGTGCCAGCAGTCCCCCCAGCTCGGACGAGCAGTACTTC

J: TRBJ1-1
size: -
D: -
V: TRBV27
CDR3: CASSLFPGSTEAFF
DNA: TGTGCCAGCAGTTTATTCCCGGGGTCCACTGAAGCTTTCTTT

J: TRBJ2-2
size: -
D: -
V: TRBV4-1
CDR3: CASSHQGSANTGELFF
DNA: TGCGCCAGCAGCCACCAGGGTTCCGCGAACACCGGGGAGCTGTTTTTT

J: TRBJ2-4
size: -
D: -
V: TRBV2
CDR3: CASFNRGKVGNIQYF
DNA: TGTGCCAGTTTTAACCGGGGCAAGGTGGGAAACATTCAGTACTTC

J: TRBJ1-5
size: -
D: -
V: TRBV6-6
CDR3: CASSSPGNQPQHF
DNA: TGTGCCAGCAGCTCCCCGGGCAATCAGCCCCAGCATTTT

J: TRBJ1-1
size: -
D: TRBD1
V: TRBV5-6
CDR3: CASSPKTGGDTEAFF
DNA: TGTGCCAGCAGCCCAAAAACAGGGGGGGACACTGAAGCTTTCTTT

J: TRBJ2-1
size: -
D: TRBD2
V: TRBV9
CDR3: CASSPRTSGPNEQFF
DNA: TGTGCCAGCAGCCCCCGGACTAGCGGGCCCAATGAGCAGTTCTTC

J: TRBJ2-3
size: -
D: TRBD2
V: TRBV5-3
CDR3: CARSLTEREKDTQYF
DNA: TGTGCCAGAAGTTTGACAGAGCGGGAGAAAGATACGCAGTATTTT

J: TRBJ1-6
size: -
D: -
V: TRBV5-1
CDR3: CASSPTPGSYNSPLHF
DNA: TGCGCCAGCAGCCCTACCCCGGGCTCCTATAATTCACCCCTCCACTTT

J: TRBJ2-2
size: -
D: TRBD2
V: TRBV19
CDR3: CASSPRLAGGPGELFF
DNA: TGTGCCAGTAGTCCTCGACTAGCGGGAGGTCCCGGGGAGCTGTTTTTT

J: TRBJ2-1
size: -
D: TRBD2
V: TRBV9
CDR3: CASSITTTSGSYNEQFF
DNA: TGTGCCAGCAGCATAACGACGACTAGCGGGAGTTACAATGAGCAGTTCTTC

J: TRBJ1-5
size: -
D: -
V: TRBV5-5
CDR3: CASSLGPGDHYYSNQPQHF
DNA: TGTGCCAGCAGCCTAGGACCTGGTGACCACTACTATAGCAATCAGCCCCAGCATTTT

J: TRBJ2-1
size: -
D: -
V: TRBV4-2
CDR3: CASSQDPLTASYNEQFF
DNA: TGTGCCAGCAGCCAAGATCCTCTGACGGCTTCCTACAATGAGCAGTTCTTC

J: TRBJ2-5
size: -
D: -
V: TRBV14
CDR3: CASSEGQTLRGGTQYF
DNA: TGTGCCAGCAGCGAAGGCCAGACCCTCAGGGGAGGAACCCAGTACTTC

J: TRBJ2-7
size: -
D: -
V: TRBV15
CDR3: CATSLTRTGGVYEQYF
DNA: TGTGCCACCAGCCTAACCCGCACAGGGGGGGTCTACGAGCAGTACTTC

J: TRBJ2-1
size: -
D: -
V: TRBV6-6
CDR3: CASSPGQGETYNEQFF
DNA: TGTGCCAGCAGCCCCGGGCAGGGAGAGACCTACAATGAGCAGTTCTTC

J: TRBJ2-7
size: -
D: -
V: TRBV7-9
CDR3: CASSPFFNEQYF
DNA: TGTGCCAGCAGCCCCTTCTTCAACGAGCAGTACTTC

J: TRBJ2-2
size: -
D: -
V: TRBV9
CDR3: CASSSRGGRNTGELFF
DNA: TGTGCCAGCAGCTCCCGTGGGGGGCGAAACACCGGGGAGCTGTTTTTT

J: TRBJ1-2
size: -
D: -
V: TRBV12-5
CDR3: CASSPGRYGYTF
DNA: TGTGCTAGTTCCCCAGGGAGATATGGCTACACCTTC

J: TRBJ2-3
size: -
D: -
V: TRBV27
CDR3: CASSLRLVSRFLDTQYF
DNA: TGTGCCAGCAGTCTCCGACTAGTTAGCCGATTTTTAGATACGCAGTATTTT

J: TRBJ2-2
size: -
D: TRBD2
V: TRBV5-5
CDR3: CASSSGLATNTGELFF
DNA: TGTGCCAGCAGCTCCGGACTAGCGACGAACACCGGGGAGCTGTTTTTT

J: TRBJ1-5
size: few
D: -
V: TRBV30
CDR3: CAYSFRNQPQHF
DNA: TGTGCCTACAGTTTTCGGAATCAGCCCCAGCATTTT

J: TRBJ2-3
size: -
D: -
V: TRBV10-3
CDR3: CAIRPPGQNPDTQYF
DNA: TGTGCCATCCGTCCCCCCGGTCAGAATCCGGATACGCAGTATTTT

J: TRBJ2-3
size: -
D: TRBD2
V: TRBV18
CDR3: CASSPLAGAGDTQYF
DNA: TGTGCCAGCTCACCGCTAGCGGGAGCAGGAGATACGCAGTATTTT

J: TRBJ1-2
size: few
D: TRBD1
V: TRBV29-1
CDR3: CSVDTGQHF
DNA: TGCAGCGTTGATACGGGACAGCACTTC

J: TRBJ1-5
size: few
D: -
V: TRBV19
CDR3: CASGAGLGPQHF
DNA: TGTGCCAGTGGGGCGGGGTTAGGGCCCCAGCATTTT

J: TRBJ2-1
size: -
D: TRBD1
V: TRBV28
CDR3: CASSSTGQGHNEQFF
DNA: TGTGCCAGCAGTTCTACGGGACAGGGCCACAATGAGCAGTTCTTC

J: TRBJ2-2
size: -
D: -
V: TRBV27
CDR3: CASSLWRGRELFF
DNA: TGTGCCAGCAGTTTATGGCGAGGACGAGAGCTGTTTTTT

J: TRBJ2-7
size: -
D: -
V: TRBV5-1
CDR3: CASSFSPSSYEQYF
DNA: TGCGCCAGCAGCTTTAGCCCGAGCTCCTACGAGCAGTACTTC

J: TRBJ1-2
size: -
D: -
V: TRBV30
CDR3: CAWSVQRQKNWGYTF
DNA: TGTGCCTGGAGTGTACAGCGGCAAAAAAACTGGGGCTACACCTTC

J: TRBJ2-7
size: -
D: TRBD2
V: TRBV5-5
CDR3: CASTRSGRTAREQYF
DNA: TGTGCCAGCACCCGTAGCGGGAGGACGGCGAGAGAGCAGTACTTC

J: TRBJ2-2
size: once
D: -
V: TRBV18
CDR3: CASSPQGTGELFF
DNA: TGTGCCAGCTCACCGCAAGGGACCGGGGAGCTGTTTTTT

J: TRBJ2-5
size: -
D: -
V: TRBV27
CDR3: CASRGRSPQETQYF
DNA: TGTGCCAGCAGAGGGAGGAGCCCACAAGAGACCCAGTACTTC

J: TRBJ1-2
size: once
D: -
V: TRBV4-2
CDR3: CASSQEGGVSGYTF
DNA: TGTGCCAGCAGCCAAGAAGGGGGGGTGAGTGGCTACACCTTC

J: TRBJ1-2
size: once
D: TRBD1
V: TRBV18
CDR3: CASSLGQGEDYGYTF
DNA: TGTGCCAGCTCACTAGGACAGGGCGAAGACTATGGCTACACCTTC

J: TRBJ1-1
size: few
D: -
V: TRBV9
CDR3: CASSVERGTEAFF
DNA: TGTGCCAGCAGCGTAGAGAGGGGTACTGAAGCTTTCTTT